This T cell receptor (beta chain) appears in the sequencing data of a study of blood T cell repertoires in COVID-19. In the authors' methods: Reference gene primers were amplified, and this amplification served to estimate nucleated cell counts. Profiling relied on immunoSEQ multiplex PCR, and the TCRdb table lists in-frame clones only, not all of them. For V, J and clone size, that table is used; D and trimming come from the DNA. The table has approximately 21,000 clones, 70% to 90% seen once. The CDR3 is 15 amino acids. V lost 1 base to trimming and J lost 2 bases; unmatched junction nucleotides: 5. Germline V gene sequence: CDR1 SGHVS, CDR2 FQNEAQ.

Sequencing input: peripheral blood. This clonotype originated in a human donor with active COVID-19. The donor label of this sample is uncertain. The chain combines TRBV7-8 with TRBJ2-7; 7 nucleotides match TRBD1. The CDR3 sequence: CASSLGTGDPYEQYF. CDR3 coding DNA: TGTGCCAGCAGCTTAGGTACAGGGGATCCCTACGAGCAGTACTTC.